This TCR beta chain was captured in a study of blood T cell repertoires in COVID-19 (dated by TCRdb to 2019 to 2021). About the full investigation: The collaborator samples originated in the United States, Italy and Spain and spanned the acute and convalescent phases of COVID-19. The material from the prospective study consisted of cDNA or gDNA derived from T cells, B-cell-depleted T cells, or PBMCs. Subjects who had been exposed to COVID-19, were actively infected with it, or had recovered from it provided the deeply sampled blood TCRbeta repertoires that made up the dataset. A freely available public database, intended as a resource for researchers studying the immune response to SARS-CoV-2, is where the repertoires were released. The samples were drawn from two sources: the first 160 participants of the ongoing ImmuneRACE study, and 1,200 or so subjects contributed by 6 global collaborators. A de-identified subject ID, COVID-19 status, age in years and sex were almost always included in the sample metadata. Where HLA class I and class II types were available, the types were taken from metadata supplied by the sample provider, not from assay-based typing. What the authors observed across the whole study: Clinical and demographic metadata were provided uncurated, with the amount varying by source and participant.

For this clone: The antigen it binds to is not known. Nothing much larger sits one base from this clone, and base qualities are not available.

At one collaborating source in Seattle, patients were enrolled during active infection and were followed longitudinally through the course of disease. The collaborating institutions used their own protocols to collect whole blood in K2EDTA tubes. For TCRbeta analysis, collaborators shipped samples as frozen whole blood, isolated PBMCs, or DNA extracted from either of those sample types. The immunoSEQ Assay, a bias-controlled multiplex PCR, was used to amplify TCRbeta CDR3 regions from genomic DNA. As for the authors' bioinformatics: The number of nucleated cells in each sample was estimated by amplification of reference gene primers within the assay. To quantify the absolute abundance of each unique TCRbeta CDR3 rearrangement, sequence reads were collapsed and filtered. For each sample, productive Simpson clonality was calculated as the square root of Simpson's diversity index over productive rearrangements. The source is immuneACCESS, and TCRdb retained only in-frame sequences with V and J called. Part of the clones is not carried over; for the studies checked, unresolved V genes explain less than half of this, and the remainder is unexplained. Clonal size and the V and J genes are those of that table, whereas D and trimming came from the DNA. The sample table contains roughly 320,000 clones; only one count was recorded for nearly 90% of them. Jointly, the top ten make up about 2% of the sample.

From the germline V gene, CDR1 is MDHEN and CDR2 is SYDVKM. Deletion took 2 bases off V and 1 base off J, with a span of 11 bases between the germline ends. From the cysteine up to the phenylalanine, the CDR3 has a length of 15 residues. Only the CDR3 region is kept as DNA, spanning 45 bases read in frame from base 1. This TCR was sampled from a woman under 40 with COVID-19, enrolled during active disease. What was sequenced was peripheral blood. The sequence is built from TRBV28 and TRBJ1-1, and perhaps TRBD1 as D gene, on 6 matching bases. The DNA sequence is as follows: TGTGCCAGCAGTTTAACGGACAGAGGGAACACTGAAGCTTTCTTT. Translated, this gives CASSLTDRGNTEAFF. Where the CDR3 stops, the reference TRBV28 and TRBJ1-1 genes take over; the full variable domain is DVKVTQSSRYLVKRTGEKVFLECVQDMDHENMFWYRQDPGLGLRLIYFSYDVKMKEKGDIPEGYSVSREKKERFSLILESASTNQTSMYLCASSLTDRGNTEAFFGQGTRLTVV.